The clone carrying this T cell receptor (beta chain) was found many times. The antigen remains undetermined. Through Arm-PCR of CDR3 regions and iRepertoire HTBI primers, TCR beta libraries were built. TCRdb re-called the multiplex PCR reads with MiXCR, one entry per CDR3 protein. The sample shows under 300,000 distinct CDR3 sequences, roughly a fifth of them seen only once. The CDR3 loop spans 16 amino acids. The germline V and J ends were trimmed by 3 bases and 6 bases, with 18 bases remaining between them. In germline, CDR1 is MDHEN, CDR2 SYDVKM. These data originate in a study of regulatory T cells in long-lasting Graves disease. Study results and caveats: With a small sample size, accuracy may have been reduced. Clonotypes that were public and shared totalled about 2,500 in persistent patients versus 900 to 1,000 in new patients. Among samples with persistent disease, TRBV28, TRBJ1-2 and TRBJ2-5 were favored.

The time point: newly diagnosed GD, antithyroid drugs for less than 3 months. PBMCs were the source of the RNA used for TCR sequencing. The input for sequencing was peripheral blood mononuclear cells (PBMCs), taken at new diagnosis, from a patient treated with antithyroid drugs. The sequence was obtained from a female donor with Graves disease. The chain uses TRBV28 and TRBJ1-5; D call uncertain. Here the CDR3 reads CASSFQSLGKVQPQHF. CDR3 nucleotides: TGTGCCAGCAGTTTTCAGTCCTTGGGGAAGGTTCAGCCCCAGCATTTT.